This passage covers 14 T cell receptor beta chains from one sample sequenced in a study of cytomegalovirus exposure and HLA in healthy donors. PCR used 60 Vbeta primers and 13 Jbeta primers. Produced via immunoSEQ multiplex PCR; TCRdb's table is partial and in-frame only. The sample includes about 170,000 clones, 76% of them seen just once. Material for sequencing was PBMCs. Receptors were obtained from a female donor in good health and CMV-seronegative.

The rearrangement joins TRBV7-2 to TRBJ2-7; TRBD2 matches at 11 bases. Germline CDR1 SGHTA, CDR2 FQGNSA. V trimming: 5 bases; J trimming: 6 bases; junction bases outside the gene matches: 9. CDR3 size: 15 residues. CDR3 sequence: CASSQTSGARIEQYF. The CDR3 DNA is TGTGCCAGCAGCCAGACTAGCGGGGCCCGGATCGAGCAGTACTTC.

This rearrangement joins TRBV14 to TRBJ1-1, with 9 bases lining up with TRBD1. CDR3 length: 12 residues. The V segment lost 1 base and the J segment 10 bases; nucleotides outside the gene matches: 1. Germline V CDR1 and CDR2: SGHDN, FVKESK. CDR3: CASSQVTGGAFF. The DNA for the CDR3 is TGTGCCAGCAGCCAAGTGACAGGGGGAGCTTTCTTT.

The V call is TRBV23-1, the J call TRBJ2-7; 7 bases map to TRBD1. TRBV23-1 is noted as an ORF with a role that remains uncertain. J gave up 5 bases and V 4 bases, and 17 bases lay outside the gene matches. The length of the CDR3 is 17 residues. The DNA of the CDR3 is TGCGCCAGCAGTCGAAGGGGTCGGGACAGTTTGTGCCACGAGCAGTACTTC. Amino acids: CASSRRGRDSLCHEQYF.

The chain is built from TRBV6-6 and TRBJ1-2; a possible D gene is TRBD1 (5 bases). Germline V gene sequence: CDR1 MNHNY, CDR2 SVGAGI (reference sequence). The CDR3 has 12 residues. Trimming took 6 bases from V and 7 from J, leaving 12 bases between them. The CDR3 region is CASRPRGGGYTF. CDR3 coding DNA: TGTGCCAGCAGGCCCCGGGGGGGTGGCTACACCTTC.

V and J are TRBV29-1 and TRBJ1-1, with 7 bases aligning to TRBD1. Germline V gene sequence: CDR1 SQVTM, CDR2 ANQGSEA. The CDR3 has 14 residues. V was pared by 6 bases and J by 0 bases, with 7 bases of the junction left unmatched. The CDR3 DNA reads TGCAGCGTCCAATTAGACAGGGTGAACACTGAAGCTTTCTTT. Translated, it gives CSVQLDRVNTEAFF.

This rearrangement joins TRBV14 to TRBJ1-6; 7 bases fit TRBD1. Germline CDR1 SGHDN, CDR2 FVKESK. Germline trimming cut 6 bases from V and 7 bases from J; bases unmatched to any gene: 3. This CDR3 has 13 residues. CDR3 in amino acids: CASREQGNSPLHF. The CDR3 DNA follows: TGTGCCAGCAGAGAACAGGGGAATTCACCCCTCCACTTT.

This clone was observed once. J is TRBJ1-2 and V is TRBV19; D remains unclear. The CDR3 runs to 16 residues. CDR1 is LNHDA and CDR2 is SQIVND in the germline V gene (reference sequence). V gave up 0 bases and J gave up 2 bases, with 13 bases separating them. CDR3 nucleotides: TGTGCCAGTAGTATAGATTCGGTTGGAGGGAACTATGGCTACACCTTC. As protein: CASSIDSVGGNYGYTF.

The chain joins TRBV28 to TRBJ1-4; D perhaps matches TRBD1 (5 bases). V was shortened by 8 bases and J by 8 bases, with 21 bases between the two germline ends. This CDR3 comprises 15 residues. CDR1 and CDR2 from the germline V gene are MDHEN and SYDVKM. CDR3 sequence reads: CASDSRVVGREKLFF. The CDR3, as DNA: TGTGCCAGCGATAGCAGGGTAGTTGGACGGGAAAAACTGTTTTTT.

This clone was detected only once. The chain uses TRBV6-6 and TRBJ2-3; 10 nucleotides line up with TRBD1. This CDR3 spans 16 amino acids. The germline CDR1 and CDR2 sequences are MNHNY and SVGAGI (reference sequence). V lost 6 bases, J lost 0 bases, and 6 bases stayed unmatched. In DNA form, the CDR3 reads TGTGCCAGCAGCCCCGACAGGGGGCCGAGCACAGATACGCAGTATTTT. It is translated as CASSPDRGPSTDTQYF.

Here the CDR3 reads CASSRGFSYNEQFF. In DNA, the CDR3 is TGTGCCAGCAGCCGGGGTTTCTCCTACAATGAGCAGTTCTTC. V is TRBV7-2 and J is TRBJ2-1; a weak D match, TRBD2 (5 bases). The length of the CDR3 is 14 residues. Germline CDR1 SGHTA, CDR2 FQGNSA. V lost 5 bases and J 0 bases, leaving 8 bases between the germline ends.

V is TRBV2 and J is TRBJ2-5; perhaps TRBD2 as D (5 bases). The germline V and J ends were trimmed by 11 bases and 9 bases, with 16 bases remaining between them. Germline-derived CDR1 and CDR2 are SNHLY and FYNNEI. This CDR3 comprises 11 residues. The CDR3 nucleotides read TGTGCCTCACGCCAATCCGGGGCCCAGTACTTC. Translated: CASRQSGAQYF.

The CDR3 sequence is CASSQGRINSPLHF. The CDR3 region has the DNA TGTGCCAGCAGCCAAGGGAGAATTAATTCACCCCTCCACTTT. The V gene is TRBV7-9, the J gene TRBJ1-6; D gene unclear. This CDR3 contains 14 residues. V shed 5 bases and J shed 6 bases, with 11 bases lying between them. The germline V gene has CDR1 SEHNR and CDR2 FQNEAQ (reference sequence).

In the case of this clone: In the same sample, other DNA sequences code for this CDR3. The rearrangement links TRBV7-2 to TRBJ2-7, with D tentatively TRBD2 (5 bases). The V end lost 4 bases, the J end lost 2 bases, and 12 bases lay between the germline ends. The germline CDR1 and CDR2 sequences are SGHTA and FQGNSA. This CDR3 has 14 residues. The DNA of the CDR3 is TGTGCCAGCAGCTCCACTGGCGGGCCCTACGAGCAGTACTTC. Translation: CASSSTGGPYEQYF.

V usage is TRBV27 and J usage is TRBJ2-1; a possible D gene is TRBD2 (5 bases). Germline V gene lookup returns CDR1 MNHEY and CDR2 SMNVEV (reference sequence). The V end lost 6 bases, the J end lost 6 bases, and 18 bases lay between the germline ends. CDR3 length equals 15 residues. CDR3 residues: CASSLLGRGGNEQFF. The CDR3 coding sequence is TGTGCCAGCAGCCTTCTAGGGCGAGGAGGCAATGAGCAGTTCTTC.